This TCR beta chain was obtained from a study of beta chain features in type 1 diabetes. Study at large: The study examined some 110,000,000 sorted cells across all samples.

This CDR3 has 17 amino acids. Germline V lookup: CDR1 SGHRS, CDR2 YFSETQ. V dropped 0 bases and J dropped 1; count of bases not matched to a gene: 4. A few counts support this clone. What it recognizes is unknown. Expressed TCRB transcripts got sequenced, as all isolated RNA was reverse transcribed. The method was immunoSEQ multiplex PCR; TCRdb's version includes in-frame clones alone and lacks a portion of them. The profile shows 300,000 or so clones, over 11% of them singletons. Study-wide results and caveats: In all four CD4+ subsets, TCRB CDR3 length was significantly, moderately reduced in type 1 diabetes.

The TCR comes from a man aged 25 to 40 with type 1 diabetes. Sample: naive CD4+ T cells from blood. The chain has TRBV5-1 and TRBJ2-3, with 11 bases that match TRBD2. The CDR3 DNA follows: TGCGCCAGCAGCTTGGACCCGGGACTAGCGGGCACAGATACGCAGTATTTT. Protein: CASSLDPGLAGTDTQYF.